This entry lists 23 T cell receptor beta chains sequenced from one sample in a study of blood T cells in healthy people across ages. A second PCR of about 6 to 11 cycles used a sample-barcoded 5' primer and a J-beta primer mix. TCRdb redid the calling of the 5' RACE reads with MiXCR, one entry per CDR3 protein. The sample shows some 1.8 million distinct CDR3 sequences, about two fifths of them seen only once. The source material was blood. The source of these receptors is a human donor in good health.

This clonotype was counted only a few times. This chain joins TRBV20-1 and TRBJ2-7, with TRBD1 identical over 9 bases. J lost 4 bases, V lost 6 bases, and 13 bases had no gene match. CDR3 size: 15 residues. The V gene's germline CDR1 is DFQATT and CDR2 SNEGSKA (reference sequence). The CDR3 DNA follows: TGCAGTGCGGCGCTGGGGGGGACAGGGAGGTACGAGCAGTACTTC. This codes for CSAALGGTGRYEQYF.

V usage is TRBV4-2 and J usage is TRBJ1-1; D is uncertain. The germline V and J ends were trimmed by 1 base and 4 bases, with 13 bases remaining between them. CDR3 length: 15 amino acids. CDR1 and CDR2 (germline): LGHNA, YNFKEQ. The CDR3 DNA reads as TGTGCCAGCAGCCAAGGCCCAGTCTTACGCACTGAAGCTTTCTTT. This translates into CASSQGPVLRTEAFF.

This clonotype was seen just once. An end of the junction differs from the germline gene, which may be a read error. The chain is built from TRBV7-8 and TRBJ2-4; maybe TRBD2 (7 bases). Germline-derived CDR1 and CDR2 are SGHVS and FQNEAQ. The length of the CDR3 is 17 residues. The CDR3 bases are TGTGCCGGCAGCTTACCTAGGGGGGGTCTAGCCAAAAACATTCAGTACTTC. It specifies CAGSLPRGGLAKNIQYF.

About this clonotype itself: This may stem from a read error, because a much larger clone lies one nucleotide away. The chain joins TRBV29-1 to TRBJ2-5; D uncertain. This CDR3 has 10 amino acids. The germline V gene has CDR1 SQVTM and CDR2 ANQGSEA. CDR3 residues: CSVYQEAQYF. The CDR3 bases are TGCAGCGTGTATCAAGAGGCCCAGTACTTC.

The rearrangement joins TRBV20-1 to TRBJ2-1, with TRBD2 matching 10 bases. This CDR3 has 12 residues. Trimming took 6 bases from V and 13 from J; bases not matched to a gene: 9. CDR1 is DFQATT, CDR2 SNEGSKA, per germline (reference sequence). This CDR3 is CSAKHQRGGQFF. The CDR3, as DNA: TGCAGTGCAAAGCACCAGCGGGGGGGACAGTTCTTC.

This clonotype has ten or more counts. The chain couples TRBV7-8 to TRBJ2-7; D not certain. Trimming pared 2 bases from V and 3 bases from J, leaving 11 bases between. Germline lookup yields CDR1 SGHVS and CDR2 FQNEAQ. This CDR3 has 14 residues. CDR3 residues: CASSLSLGHYEQYF. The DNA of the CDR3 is TGTGCCAGCAGCTTAAGTCTCGGGCACTACGAGCAGTACTTC.

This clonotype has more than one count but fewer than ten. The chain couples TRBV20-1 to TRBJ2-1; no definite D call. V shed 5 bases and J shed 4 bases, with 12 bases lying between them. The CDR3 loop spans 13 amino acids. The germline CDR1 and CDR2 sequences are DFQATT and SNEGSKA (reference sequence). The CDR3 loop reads CSAEFGPYNEQFF. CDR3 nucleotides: TGCAGTGCTGAATTTGGACCTTACAATGAGCAGTTCTTC.

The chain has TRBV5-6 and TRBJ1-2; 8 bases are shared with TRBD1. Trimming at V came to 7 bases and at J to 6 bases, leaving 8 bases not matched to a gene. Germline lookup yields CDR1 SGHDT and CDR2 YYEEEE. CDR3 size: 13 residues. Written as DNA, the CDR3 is TGTGCCAGCGGGACAGGTATTGACCATGGCTACACCTTC. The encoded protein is CASGTGIDHGYTF.

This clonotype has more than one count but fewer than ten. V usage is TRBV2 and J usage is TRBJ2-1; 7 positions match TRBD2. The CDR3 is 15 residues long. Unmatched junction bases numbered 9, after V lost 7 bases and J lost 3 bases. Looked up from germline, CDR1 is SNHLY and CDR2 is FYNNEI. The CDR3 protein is CASIRASGIYNEQFF. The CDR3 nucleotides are TGTGCCAGCATCCGCGCTAGCGGAATCTACAATGAGCAGTTCTTC. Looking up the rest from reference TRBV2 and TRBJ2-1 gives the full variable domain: EPEVTQTPSHQVTQMGQEVILRCVPISNHLYFYWYRQILGQKVEFLVSFYNNEISEKSEIFDDQFSVERPDGSNFTLKIRSTKLEDSAMYFCASIRASGIYNEQFFGPGTRLTVL.

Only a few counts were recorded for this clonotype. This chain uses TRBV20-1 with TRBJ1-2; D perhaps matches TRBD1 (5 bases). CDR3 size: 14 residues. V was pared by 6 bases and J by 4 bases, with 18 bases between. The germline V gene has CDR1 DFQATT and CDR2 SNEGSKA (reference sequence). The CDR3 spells CSATLGGLFYGYTF. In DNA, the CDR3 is TGCAGTGCCACCCTTGGGGGGTTATTCTATGGCTACACCTTC.

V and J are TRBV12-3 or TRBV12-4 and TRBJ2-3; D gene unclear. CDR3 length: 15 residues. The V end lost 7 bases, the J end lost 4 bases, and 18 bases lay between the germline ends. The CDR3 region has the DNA TGTGCCAGCACCACTCACCGGGTGTATGCAGATACGCAGTATTTT. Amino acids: CASTTHRVYADTQYF.

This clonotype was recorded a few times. CDR3 residues: CASSLDLHVAIYNEQFF. The CDR3 DNA is TGTGCCAGCAGCTTAGATTTGCATGTCGCAATATACAATGAGCAGTTCTTC. This chain connects TRBV11-2 to TRBJ2-1; no clear D gene. This CDR3 spans 17 amino acids. Germline V gene data show CDR1 as SGHAT and CDR2 as FQNNGV. V was clipped by 0 bases and J by 4 bases, with 16 bases between them.

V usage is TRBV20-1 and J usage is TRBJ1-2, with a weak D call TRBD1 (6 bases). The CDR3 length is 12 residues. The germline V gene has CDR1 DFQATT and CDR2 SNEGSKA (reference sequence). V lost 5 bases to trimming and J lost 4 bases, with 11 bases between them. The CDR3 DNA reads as TGCAGTGCTGGGGAGACAGGCTATGGCTACACCTTC. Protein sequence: CSAGETGYGYTF.

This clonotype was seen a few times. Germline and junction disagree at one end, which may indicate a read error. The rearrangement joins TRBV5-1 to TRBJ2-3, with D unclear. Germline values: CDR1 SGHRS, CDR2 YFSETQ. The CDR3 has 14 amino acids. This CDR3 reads CASSLELPTDTQYF. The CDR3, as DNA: TGTGCCAGCAGCTTGGAACTCCCCACAGATACGCAGTATTTT. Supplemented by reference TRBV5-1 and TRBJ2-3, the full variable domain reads KAGVTQTPRYLIKTRGQQVTLSCSPISGHRSVSWYQQTPGQGLQFLFEYFSETQRNKGNFPGRFSGRQFSNSRSEMNVSTLELGDSALYLCASSLELPTDTQYFGPGTRLTVL.

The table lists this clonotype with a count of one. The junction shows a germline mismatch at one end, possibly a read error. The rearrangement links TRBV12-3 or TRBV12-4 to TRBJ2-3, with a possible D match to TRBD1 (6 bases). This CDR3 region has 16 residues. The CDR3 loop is CASSLARTVYADTQYF. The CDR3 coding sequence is TGTGCCAGCAGTTTAGCTAGGACAGTTTACGCAGATACGCAGTATTTC.

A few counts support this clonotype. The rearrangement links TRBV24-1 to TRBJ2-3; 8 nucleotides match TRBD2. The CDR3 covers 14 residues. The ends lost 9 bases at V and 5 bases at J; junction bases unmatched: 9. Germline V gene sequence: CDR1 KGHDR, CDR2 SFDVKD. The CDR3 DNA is TGTGCCACCGCTGGACGGGGGGGTGGAGATACGCAGTATTTT. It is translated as CATAGRGGGDTQYF.

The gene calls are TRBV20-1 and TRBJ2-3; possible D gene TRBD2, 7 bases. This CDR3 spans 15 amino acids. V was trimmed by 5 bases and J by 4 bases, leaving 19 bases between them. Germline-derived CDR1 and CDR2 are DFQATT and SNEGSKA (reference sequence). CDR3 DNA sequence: TGCAGTGCTTCCCCCTCGAGGGGGGGCGCAGATACGCAGTATTTT. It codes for CSASPSRGGADTQYF.

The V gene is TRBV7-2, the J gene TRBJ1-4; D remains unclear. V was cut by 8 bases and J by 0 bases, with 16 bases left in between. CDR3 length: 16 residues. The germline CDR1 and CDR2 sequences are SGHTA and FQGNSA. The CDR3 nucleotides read TGTGCCAGCTCAATGGACGGGCCAGCAACTAATGAAAAACTGTTTTTT. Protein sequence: CASSMDGPATNEKLFF.

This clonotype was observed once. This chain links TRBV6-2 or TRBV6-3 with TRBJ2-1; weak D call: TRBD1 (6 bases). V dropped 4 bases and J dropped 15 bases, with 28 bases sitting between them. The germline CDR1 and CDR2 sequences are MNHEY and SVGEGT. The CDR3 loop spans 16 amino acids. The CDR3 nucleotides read TGTGCCAGCAGTTTAAACCGACAGGTCCCCACTCGTTTAGGGTTCTTC. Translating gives CASSLNRQVPTRLGFF.

The DNA of the CDR3 is TGCGCCAGCAGCCAAACAGGGTCGGAAGAGGGCTACACCTTC. Protein sequence: CASSQTGSEEGYTF. The rearrangement links TRBV4-3 to TRBJ1-2, with D possibly being TRBD1 (6 bases). Between the trimmed V and J ends, which lost 2 bases and 8 bases, there was a span of 15 bases. Germline CDR1 is LGHNA and CDR2 is YSLEER. The CDR3 length is 14 residues.

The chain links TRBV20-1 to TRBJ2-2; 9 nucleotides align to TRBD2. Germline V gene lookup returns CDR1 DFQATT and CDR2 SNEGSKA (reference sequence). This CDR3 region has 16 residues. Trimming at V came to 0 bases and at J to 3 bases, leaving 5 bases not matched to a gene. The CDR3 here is CSARDLAGHYTGELFF. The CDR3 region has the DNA TGCAGTGCTAGAGATCTAGCGGGGCATTACACCGGGGAGCTGTTTTTT.

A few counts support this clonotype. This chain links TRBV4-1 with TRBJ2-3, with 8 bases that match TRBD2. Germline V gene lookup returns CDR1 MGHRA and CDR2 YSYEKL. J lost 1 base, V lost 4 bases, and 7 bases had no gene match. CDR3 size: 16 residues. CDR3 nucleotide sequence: TGCGCCAGCAGCCCCAGGGGAGCGGGGGGCACAGATACGCAGTATTTT. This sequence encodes CASSPRGAGGTDTQYF.

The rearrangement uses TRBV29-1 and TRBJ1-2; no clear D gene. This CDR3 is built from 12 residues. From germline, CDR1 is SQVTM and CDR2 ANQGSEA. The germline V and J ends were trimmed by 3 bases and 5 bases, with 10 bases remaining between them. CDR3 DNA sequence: TGCAGCGTTGATTACAGCGTTTATGGCTACACCTTC. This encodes CSVDYSVYGYTF.